This T cell receptor (beta chain) was sequenced during a study of blood T cell repertoires in COVID-19. About the study: COVID-19 samples from acute and convalescent phases originated in the United States, Italy and Spain. T cells, B-cell-depleted T cells, or PBMCs provided the cDNA or gDNA that served as material.

Authors' processing steps: The authors estimated nucleated cell counts from reference gene primer amplification. Here immunoSEQ multiplex PCR was the method, and the copy in TCRdb shows in-frame clones only, minus some. V and J calls and clone size are given by that table; D and trimming were obtained from the DNA. Here the sample spans fewer than 350,000 clones, approximately 80% being singletons. The ends were cut back, 0 bases at V and 2 bases at J, with 10 bases in the middle. Per germline, CDR1 LGHNA and CDR2 YNFKEQ. This CDR3 is 15 amino acids long. The TCR originated in a woman aged 60-75 years with active or convalescent COVID-19. V usage is TRBV4-2 and J usage is TRBJ2-5; TRBD1 is a possible D gene (6 bases). Specimen: peripheral blood. The CDR3 spells CASSQDLGAQETQYF. The CDR3 coding sequence is TGTGCCAGCAGCCAAGATCTGGGGGCGCAAGAGACCCAGTACTTC.